This entry lists 8 T cell receptor beta chains sequenced from one sample in a study of graft-versus-host responses after intestinal transplantation. Tissue from the graft was processed to free its intraepithelial and lamina propria lymphocytes. Generated by immunoSEQ multiplex PCR, the TCRdb table keeps only in-frame clones and is missing some. The sample contains about 7,400 clones, over 55% of which appear only once. The material sequenced was ileum tissue, taken around eight months after intestinal transplantation. The receptors derive from a human patient who received an intestinal transplant, so some T cells may come from the graft donor.

The chain uses TRBV11-2 and TRBJ2-7; 9 bases agree with TRBD1. V lost 5 bases to trimming and J lost 3 bases; unmatched junction nucleotides: 5. Germline V gene data show CDR1 as SGHAT and CDR2 as FQNNGV. The length of the CDR3 is 14 residues. This CDR3 is CASSLPGQGYEQYV. CDR3 coding DNA: TGTGCCAGCAGCCTCCCGGGACAGGGCTACGAGCAGTACGTC.

This clone appeared a few times. The genes are TRBV27 and TRBJ2-5, with no clear D. The germline V gene encodes CDR1 MNHEY and CDR2 SMNVEV (reference sequence). The CDR3 has 16 amino acids. The V end was cut by 5 bases, the J end by 1 base, with 17 bases between. The CDR3 region has the DNA TGTGCCAGCAGTCCCTCCTGGGTTAGGGTCCAAGAGACCCAGTACTTC. Translating it yields CASSPSWVRVQETQYF.

This clone appeared a few times. The chain carries TRBV5-8 and TRBJ1-2; no clear D. The CDR3 consists of 15 residues. V was pared by 2 bases and J by 4 bases, with 15 bases between. CDR1 SGHTS and CDR2 YDEGEE come from the germline V gene. The CDR3 DNA is TGTGCCAGCAGCTTACCGGGGATACGAGGCTATGGCTACACCTTC. Its protein is CASSLPGIRGYGYTF.

This sequence joins TRBV7-2 and TRBJ1-1; the D is unclear. This CDR3 has 15 amino acids. Between the trimmed V and J ends, which lost 4 bases and 7 bases, there was a span of 19 bases. Germline loops: CDR1 SGHTA, CDR2 FQGNSA. DNA of the CDR3: TGTGCCAGCAGCTCGCTCGCCGGGCCAACTTTTGAAGCTTTCTTT. Its translation is CASSSLAGPTFEAFF.

V and J are TRBV4-1 and TRBJ1-2, with D unclear. The germline gives CDR1 MGHRA, CDR2 YSYEKL. The CDR3 spans 13 residues. Trimming took 0 bases from V and 6 from J, leaving 8 bases between them. The CDR3 DNA sequence: TGCGCCAGCAGCCAAGAGAGGTGGAATGGCTACACCTTC. As protein: CASSQERWNGYTF.

In its sample, this clone was seen a few times. This rearrangement joins TRBV7-2 to TRBJ1-1; 7 bases are shared with TRBD1. CDR3 length equals 15 residues. The trim removed 5 bases at V and 3 bases at J, leaving 9 bases unmatched. The germline V gene has CDR1 SGHTA and CDR2 FQGNSA. The CDR3: CASSRDRVGDTEAFF. Here the CDR3 DNA reads TGTGCCAGCAGCCGTGACAGGGTTGGCGACACTGAAGCTTTCTTT.

The rearrangement links TRBV15 to TRBJ1-1, with TRBD1 identical over 8 bases. CDR1 is LNHNV and CDR2 is YYDKDF in the germline V gene (reference sequence). The junction had 7 bases not matched to a gene; V was cut back by 3 bases and J by 4 bases. CDR3 length: 15 residues. In DNA form, the CDR3 reads TGTGCCACCAGCAGCGGACAGGGCGACGCCACTGAAGCTTTCTTT. Protein sequence: CATSSGQGDATEAFF.

The genes are TRBV21-1 and TRBJ2-5; the tabulated D call, TRBD2, remains unverified against the DNA. TRBV21-1 is annotated as a pseudogene. The CDR3 is made up of 21 amino acids. The CDR3 loop reads CASSKDGEEGQGIRMQETQYF. In nucleotides, the CDR3 is TGTGCCAGCAGCAAAGATGGGGAGGAAGGACAAGGGATTAGAATGCAAGAGACCCAGTACTTC.